This T cell receptor (beta chain) comes out of a study of OX40 agonist ivuxolimab in advanced cancers. The wider study: Each patient was given ivuxolimab into a vein every 2 weeks, at 0.01 to 10 mg/kg.

The CDR3 spans 15 residues. The V gene's germline CDR1 is MDHEN and CDR2 SYDVKM. V dropped 2 bases and J dropped 3; count of bases not matched to a gene: 3. Whole-study findings and limits: Averaging showed that CD8+ T cells had more expanded clones than CD4+ did.

Method: immunoSEQ multiplex PCR; TCRdb's copy keeps in-frame clones and lacks some. The sample carries tens of thousands of clones, 75% to 90% recorded once. To note about this clone: Its antigen is still unknown.

This TCR was sampled from an adult with an advanced solid tumor such as melanoma, head and neck, liver or kidney cancer. The sample consisted of CD4+ or CD8+ T cells sorted from blood, taken in a trial of the OX40 agonist ivuxolimab. V usage is TRBV28 and J usage is TRBJ2-2, with 7 bases identical to TRBD2. The DNA for the CDR3 is TGTGCCAGCAGTTTACGTCTAGCGGACACCGGGGAGCTGTTTTTT. Translated: CASSLRLADTGELFF.